These T cell receptor beta chains were read from a single sample in a study of technical replicates of blood from a handful of donors. TCRdb keeps only in-frame clones here, not all; method: immunoSEQ multiplex PCR. This table has roughly 87,000 clones, 91% appearing once. Material for sequencing was T cells isolated from PBMCs. Receptor source: a human donor in good health. Both conserved end residues are part of each CDR3. The order of the fields is V gene, CDR3 length, clone size, J gene, D gene, CDR3 protein, CDR3 DNA. D genes are given only for firm matches. Expanded clones get a size class; other rows say once, few or many, or leave the size out.

TRBV18	12	-	TRBJ2-1	-	CASSSTGYEQFF	TGTGCCAGCTCATCGACAGGCTATGAGCAGTTCTTC
TRBV2	14	-	TRBJ1-4	TRBD1	CASSGTGRREKLFF	TGTGCCAGCAGCGGGACAGGGAGAAGGGAAAAACTGTTTTTT
TRBV4-1	16	-	TRBJ2-3	TRBD2	CASSSGLAGMGDTQYF	TGCGCCAGCAGCTCTGGACTAGCGGGAATGGGAGATACGCAGTATTTT
TRBV2	13	-	TRBJ2-7	TRBD1	CASLPGGSYEQYF	TGTGCCAGCCTACCAGGGGGTTCCTACGAGCAGTACTTC
TRBV5-1	15	-	TRBJ2-3	TRBD2	CASSLEAGGQDTQYF	TGCGCCAGCAGCTTGGAAGCGGGAGGGCAAGATACGCAGTATTTT
TRBV19	20	-	TRBJ2-1	TRBD1	CASSIDTLYLGGSSYNEQFF	TGTGCCAGTAGTATAGATACCCTCTATCTAGGGGGCTCCTCCTACAATGAGCAGTTCTTC
TRBV5-4	16	-	TRBJ2-3	TRBD2	CASSPRLAGSTDTQYF	TGTGCCAGCAGCCCCAGACTAGCGGGAAGCACAGATACGCAGTATTTT
TRBV4-1	13	-	TRBJ1-5	-	CASSQEFRQPQHF	TGCGCCAGCAGCCAAGAATTTCGGCAGCCCCAGCATTTT
TRBV6-1	14	-	TRBJ2-3	TRBD1	CAIDRDRETDTQYF	TGTGCCATCGACCGGGACAGGGAAACAGATACGCAGTATTTT
TRBV14	14	-	TRBJ2-7	TRBD1	CASSQAQGAYEQYF	TGTGCCAGCAGCCAAGCGCAGGGGGCCTACGAGCAGTACTTC
TRBV9	17	-	TRBJ1-4	-	CASSPRLAKAPNEKLFF	TGTGCCAGCAGCCCCCGACTAGCGAAGGCTCCTAATGAAAAACTGTTTTTT
TRBV10-3	14	-	TRBJ2-7	TRBD2	CAITGLAGGGEQYF	TGTGCCATCACGGGACTAGCGGGAGGAGGCGAGCAGTACTTC
TRBV10-1	17	-	TRBJ1-1	TRBD1	CASRGVTGDRRSTEAFF	TGCGCCAGCAGGGGGGTGACAGGGGATAGGAGAAGCACTGAAGCTTTCTTT
TRBV6-5	13	-	TRBJ1-1	TRBD1	CASSPGGNTEAFF	TGTGCCAGCAGCCCAGGGGGGAATACTGAAGCTTTCTTT
TRBV5-6	12	-	TRBJ2-7	-	CASSQGLDEQYF	TGTGCCAGCAGCCAGGGGTTGGACGAGCAGTACTTC
TRBV19	15	-	TRBJ2-2	-	CATLRVGANTGELFF	TGTGCCACTTTACGGGTGGGAGCGAACACCGGGGAGCTGTTTTTT
TRBV2	11	-	TRBJ2-7	-	CASMEGGEQYF	TGTGCCAGCATGGAGGGGGGGGAGCAGTACTTC
TRBV4-1	15	-	TRBJ2-7	TRBD2	CASSQALAGLNEQYF	TGCGCCAGCAGCCAAGCACTAGCGGGATTGAACGAGCAGTACTTC
TRBV27	14	-	TRBJ2-7	TRBD2	CASSQAGGNYEQYF	TGTGCCAGCAGTCAAGCGGGAGGGAACTACGAGCAGTACTTC
TRBV5-1	14	-	TRBJ2-1	-	CARGSASAYNEQFF	TGCGCCAGAGGCTCGGCTAGCGCGTACAATGAGCAGTTCTTC
TRBV9	16	-	TRBJ2-1	TRBD2	CASSVDFAGADNEQFF	TGTGCCAGCAGCGTAGATTTTGCGGGAGCGGACAATGAGCAGTTCTTC
TRBV2	13	-	TRBJ1-5	TRBD1	CASSLQGVQPQHF	TGTGCCAGCTCCCTACAGGGGGTTCAGCCCCAGCATTTT
TRBV6-4	16	few	TRBJ2-3	TRBD2	CASSDGPSGGTDTQYF	TGTGCCAGCAGTGACGGGCCTAGCGGCGGCACAGATACGCAGTATTTT
TRBV6-6	13	-	TRBJ2-7	-	CASSSDRTYEQYF	TGTGCCAGCAGTAGCGACAGGACCTACGAGCAGTACTTC
TRBV2	15	once	TRBJ1-5	TRBD1	CASSELRQGTQPQHF	TGTGCCAGCAGTGAACTAAGACAGGGGACTCAGCCCCAGCATTTT
TRBV5-4	15	once	TRBJ2-3	-	CASRETGVYTDTQYF	TGTGCCAGCAGGGAGACAGGAGTCTACACAGATACGCAGTATTTT
TRBV28	15	-	TRBJ2-5	TRBD1	CASSLTQGVAETQYF	TGTGCCAGCAGTTTAACTCAGGGGGTGGCAGAGACCCAGTACTTC
TRBV25-1	12	-	TRBJ2-2	TRBD2	CAHGGDTGELFF	TGTGCCCATGGGGGGGACACCGGGGAGCTGTTTTTT